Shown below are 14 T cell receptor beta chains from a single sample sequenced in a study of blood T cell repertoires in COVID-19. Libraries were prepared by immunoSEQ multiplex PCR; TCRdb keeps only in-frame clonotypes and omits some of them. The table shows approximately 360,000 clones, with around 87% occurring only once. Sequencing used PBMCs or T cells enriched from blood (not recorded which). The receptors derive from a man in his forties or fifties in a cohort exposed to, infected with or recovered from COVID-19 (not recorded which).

DNA of the CDR3: TGTGCCATCAGTTCACTAGCTGAAGCCTACAATGAGCAGTTCTTC. This codes for CAISSLAEAYNEQFF. This rearrangement joins TRBV10-3 to TRBJ2-1; D might be TRBD2 (6 bases). The V end was cut by 5 bases, the J end by 2 bases, with 13 bases between. From germline, CDR1 is ENHRY and CDR2 SYGVKD. The CDR3 has 15 residues.

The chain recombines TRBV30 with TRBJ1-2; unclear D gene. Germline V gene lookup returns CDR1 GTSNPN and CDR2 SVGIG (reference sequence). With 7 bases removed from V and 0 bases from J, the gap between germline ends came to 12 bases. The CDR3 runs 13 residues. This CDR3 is CAFATESNYGYTF. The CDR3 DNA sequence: TGTGCCTTCGCGACGGAGTCTAACTATGGCTACACCTTC.

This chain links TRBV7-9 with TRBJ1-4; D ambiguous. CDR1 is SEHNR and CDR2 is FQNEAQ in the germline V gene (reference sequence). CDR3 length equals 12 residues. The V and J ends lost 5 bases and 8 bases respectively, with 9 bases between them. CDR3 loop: CASSPYGEKLFF. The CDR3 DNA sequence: TGTGCCAGCAGCCCATACGGGGAAAAACTGTTTTTT.

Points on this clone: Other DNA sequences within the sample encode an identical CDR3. The DNA of the CDR3 is TGTGCCAGCAGCGGACAGGGGAACGAGCAGTACTTC. Translation: CASSGQGNEQYF. J is TRBJ2-7 and V is TRBV2, with 9 bases fitting TRBD1. Germline V gene lookup returns CDR1 SNHLY and CDR2 FYNNEI. Unmatched junction bases numbered 2, after V lost 6 bases and J lost 5 bases. CDR3 size: 12 residues.

In DNA, the CDR3 is TGTGCCAGCACCCACCGGCGGGACAGACTCTACGAGCAGTACTTC. Translated: CASTHRRDRLYEQYF. The V gene is TRBV6-8, the J gene TRBJ2-7; perhaps TRBD1 as D (7 bases). The length of the CDR3 is 15 residues. Germline V gene data show CDR1 as MNHGY and CDR2 as SAAAGT. Trimming stripped 7 bases from V and 3 bases from J, with 19 bases between.

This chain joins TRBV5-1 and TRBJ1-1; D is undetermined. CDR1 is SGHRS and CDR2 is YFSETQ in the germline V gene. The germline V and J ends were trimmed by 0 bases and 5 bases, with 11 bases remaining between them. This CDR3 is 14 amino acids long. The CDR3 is CASSLVGRATEAFF. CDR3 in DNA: TGCGCCAGCAGCTTGGTGGGGAGGGCAACTGAAGCTTTCTTT.

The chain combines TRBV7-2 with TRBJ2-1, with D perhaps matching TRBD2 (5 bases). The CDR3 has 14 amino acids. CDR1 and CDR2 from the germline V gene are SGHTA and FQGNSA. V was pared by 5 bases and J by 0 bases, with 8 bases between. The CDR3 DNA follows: TGTGCCAGCAGCGTCCGGGACTCCTACAATGAGCAGTTCTTC. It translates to CASSVRDSYNEQFF.

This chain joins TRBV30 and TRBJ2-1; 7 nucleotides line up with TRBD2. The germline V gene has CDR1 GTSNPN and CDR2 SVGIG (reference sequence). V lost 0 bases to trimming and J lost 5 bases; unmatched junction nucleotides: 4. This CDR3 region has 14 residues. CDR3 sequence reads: CAWSVGLADNEQFF. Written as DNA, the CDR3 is TGTGCCTGGAGTGTCGGTCTAGCGGACAATGAGCAGTTCTTC.

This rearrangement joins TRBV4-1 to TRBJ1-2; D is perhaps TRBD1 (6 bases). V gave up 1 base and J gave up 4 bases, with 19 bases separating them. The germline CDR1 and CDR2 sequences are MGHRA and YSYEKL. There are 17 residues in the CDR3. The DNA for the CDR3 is TGCGCCAGCAGCCAAGTGACAGGACAAGACCTTCCCTATGGCTACACCTTC. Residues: CASSQVTGQDLPYGYTF.

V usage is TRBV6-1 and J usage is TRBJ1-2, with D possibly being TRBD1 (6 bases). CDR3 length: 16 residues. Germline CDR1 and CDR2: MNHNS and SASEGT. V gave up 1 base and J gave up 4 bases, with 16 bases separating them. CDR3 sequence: CASSEGTARGGYGYTF. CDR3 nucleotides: TGTGCCAGCAGTGAAGGGACAGCCCGAGGTGGCTATGGCTACACCTTC.

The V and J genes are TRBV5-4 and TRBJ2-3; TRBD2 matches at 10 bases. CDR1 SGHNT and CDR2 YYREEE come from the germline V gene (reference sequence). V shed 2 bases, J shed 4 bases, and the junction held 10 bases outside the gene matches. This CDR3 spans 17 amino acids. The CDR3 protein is CASSFSSGRGWADTQYF. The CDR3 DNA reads TGTGCCAGCAGCTTCTCAAGCGGGAGGGGGTGGGCAGATACGCAGTATTTT.

DNA for the CDR3: TGTGCCAGCAGCAAAAAATCCGGGACTCACTCCTTCTCCTACAATGAGCAGTTCTTC. It encodes CASSKKSGTHSFSYNEQFF. The rearrangement links TRBV5-6 to TRBJ2-1, with a tentative D call TRBD2 (6 bases). Germline V gives CDR1 SGHDT, CDR2 YYEEEE. The CDR3 is 19 residues long. Between the trimmed V and J ends, which lost 4 bases and 0 bases, there was a span of 23 bases.

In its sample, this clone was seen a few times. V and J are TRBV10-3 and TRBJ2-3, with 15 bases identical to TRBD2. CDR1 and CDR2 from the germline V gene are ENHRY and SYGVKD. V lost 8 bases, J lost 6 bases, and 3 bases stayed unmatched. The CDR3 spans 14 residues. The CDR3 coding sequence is TGTGCCATCGGGACTAGCGGGAGGACGGATACGCAGTATTTT. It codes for CAIGTSGRTDTQYF.

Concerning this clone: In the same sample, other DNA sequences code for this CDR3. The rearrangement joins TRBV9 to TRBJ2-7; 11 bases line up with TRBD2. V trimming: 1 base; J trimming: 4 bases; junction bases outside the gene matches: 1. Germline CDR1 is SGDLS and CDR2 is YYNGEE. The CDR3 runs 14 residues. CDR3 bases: TGTGCCAGCAGCGTAACTAGCGGGAGTTACGAGCAGTACTTC. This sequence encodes CASSVTSGSYEQYF.